The following is a T cell receptor beta chain sequence with its context. Its matching antigen is unknown. This record comes from a study of persistence of HIV-infected CD4 T cells. Study-wide background: CD4+ T cells responding to CMV or HIV-1 Gag were isolated. General observations from the study: Compared with CD3/CD28-stimulated cells, CMV- and Gag-responding cells showed lower TCRbeta richness. Bulk TCR data could not be restricted to HIV-1-infected CMV-responding cells.

CDR3 length: 18 amino acids. Sequencing used immunoSEQ version 4 in survey mode. Clones were sequenced by immunoSEQ multiplex PCR, and TCRdb holds only the in-frame ones, with some missing. The profile shows around 35,000 clones, around 80% of them singletons. Lysates of CMV-infected fibroblasts at around 9.9 ug/mL stimulated these cells. Memory cells lacking CD40L and CD69 with high CD45RO were sorted. The TCR originated in an adult man with HIV who was CMV-seropositive. The gene calls are TRBV21-1 and TRBJ2-3; TRBD2 is the table's D call and was not checked against the DNA. TRBV21-1 is described as a pseudogene. Sequenced here: CD4+ T cells sorted from PBMCs after roughly 17-hour stimulation, sampled from a patient who received antiretroviral therapy. The CDR3 sequence is CASSSMFSPGGATDTQYF. CDR3 bases: TGTGCCAGCAGCTCAATGTTTTCCCCGGGGGGGGCCACAGATACGCAGTATTTT.